Below, 24 T cell receptor beta chains from the same sample are listed, as sequenced in a study of technical replicates of blood from a handful of donors. Only in-frame clones appear in the TCRdb table, and some are missing; sequencing was by immunoSEQ multiplex PCR. The profile shows roughly 80,000 clones, approximately 89% of them singletons. The specimen was T cells isolated from PBMCs. The source is a human donor in good health.

This rearrangement joins TRBV30 to TRBJ1-1; no clear D. Trimming stripped 4 bases from V and 4 bases from J, with 13 bases between. The V gene's germline CDR1 is GTSNPN and CDR2 SVGIG (reference sequence). This CDR3 has 13 amino acids. CDR3 region: CAWTVGISTEAFF. The CDR3 coding sequence is TGTGCCTGGACCGTGGGCATCTCCACTGAAGCTTTCTTT.

This clone was picked up a small number of times. V is TRBV23-1 and J is TRBJ1-5; no definite D call. TRBV23-1 is filed as an ORF, its function uncertain. V was cut by 4 bases and J by 7 bases, with 17 bases left in between. The CDR3 covers 15 residues. In nucleotides, the CDR3 is TGCGCCAGCAGTCCCTGTATGTTGGGAGGGCAGCCCCAGCATTTT. It specifies CASSPCMLGGQPQHF.

This clone was seen just once. This chain links TRBV4-1 with TRBJ2-1; TRBD2 matches 7 bases. The ends lost 1 base at V and 13 bases at J; junction bases unmatched: 7. This CDR3 comprises 13 residues. Germline CDR1 reads MGHRA; CDR2 reads YSYEKL. The CDR3 here is CASSQVEAGVQFF. The CDR3 nucleotides are TGCGCCAGCAGCCAAGTGGAGGCGGGAGTTCAGTTCTTC.

V is TRBV29-1 and J is TRBJ2-7; 10 bases line up with TRBD2. Germline-derived CDR1 and CDR2 are SQVTM and ANQGSEA. The CDR3 covers 14 residues. With 5 bases clipped from V and 3 bases from J, the junction kept 7 bases outside the gene matches. This CDR3 is CSVILAGVFYEQYF. CDR3 nucleotides: TGCAGCGTTATTCTAGCGGGAGTTTTCTACGAGCAGTACTTC.

This clone appeared a single time. V is TRBV19 and J is TRBJ2-7, with TRBD1 matching 10 bases. V lost 5 bases to trimming and J lost 5 bases; unmatched junction nucleotides: 6. Germline loops: CDR1 LNHDA, CDR2 SQIVND (reference sequence). The CDR3 contains 14 residues. The CDR3 DNA reads as TGTGCCAGTAGTCAGCCGGGACAGGGGCACGAGCAGTACTTC. It specifies CASSQPGQGHEQYF.

CDR3 residues: CASSLGTGGGYGYTF. CDR3 DNA: TGTGCCAGCAGTTTAGGGACAGGGGGCGGCTATGGCTACACCTTC. The rearrangement joins TRBV28 to TRBJ1-2; TRBD1 matches 12 bases. This CDR3 region has 15 residues. V lost 2 bases and J lost 4; bases outside the gene matches: 2. Per germline, CDR1 MDHEN and CDR2 SYDVKM.

V gene TRBV11-3 combines with J gene TRBJ2-1; 13 nucleotides agree with TRBD2. Germline lookup yields CDR1 SGHNT and CDR2 YENEEA. This CDR3 is built from 15 residues. V dropped 3 bases and J dropped 5; count of bases not matched to a gene: 1. Written as DNA, the CDR3 is TGTGCCAGCAGCTTCGGGACTAGCGGGAACAATGAGCAGTTCTTC. This translates into CASSFGTSGNNEQFF. The full variable domain, its missing parts supplied by reference TRBV11-3 and TRBJ2-1, is EAGVVQSPRYKIIEKKQPVAFWCNPISGHNTLYWYLQNLGQGPELLIRYENEEAVDDSQLPKDRFSAERLKGVDSTLKIQPAELGDSAVYLCASSFGTSGNNEQFFGPGTRLTVL.

CDR3 residues: CASSGHTYRDSGANVLTF. Written as DNA, the CDR3 is TGTGCCAGCAGCGGCCACACTTACAGGGACTCTGGGGCCAACGTCCTGACTTTC. V and J are TRBV7-9 and TRBJ2-6; TRBD1 is a possible D gene (6 bases). The germline CDR1 and CDR2 sequences are SEHNR and FQNEAQ (reference sequence). The CDR3 sequence is 18 residues long. Trimming stripped 5 bases from V and 0 bases from J, with 17 bases between. The complete variable domain, with remaining parts taken from reference TRBV7-9 and TRBJ2-6, reads DTGVSQNPRHKITKRGQNVTFRCDPISEHNRLYWYRQTLGQGPEFLTYFQNEAQLEKSRLLSDRFSAERPKGSFSTLEIQRTEQGDSAMYLCASSGHTYRDSGANVLTFGAGSRLTVL.

This clone was detected once. The rearrangement links TRBV6-6 to TRBJ2-7; 8 bases fit TRBD1. The germline gives CDR1 MNHNY, CDR2 SVGAGI (reference sequence). V trimming: 6 bases; J trimming: 2 bases; junction bases outside the gene matches: 6. CDR3 length equals 14 residues. The CDR3 spells CASRKGTGAYEQYF. CDR3 nucleotides: TGTGCCAGCAGAAAGGGGACAGGTGCCTACGAGCAGTACTTC.

The chain links TRBV2 to TRBJ2-5, with 10 positions matching TRBD2. Germline lookup yields CDR1 SNHLY and CDR2 FYNNEI. V lost 4 bases and J lost 7; bases outside the gene matches: 21. The CDR3 totals 19 residues. The CDR3 DNA reads as TGTGCCAGCAGTGGACCGATCGTTTCTAGCGGGAGCTCTTGGGGGACCCAGTACTTC. Translation: CASSGPIVSSGSSWGTQYF.

The CDR3 sequence: CASSQGRTTRGGGYTF. In DNA form, the CDR3 reads TGTGCCAGCAGCCAAGGAAGAACTACCAGAGGGGGAGGCTACACCTTC. The rearrangement joins TRBV14 to TRBJ1-2; possibly TRBD1 for D (6 bases). Trimming pared 1 base from V and 8 bases from J, leaving 20 bases between. This CDR3 spans 16 amino acids. CDR1 and CDR2 from the germline V gene are SGHDN and FVKESK.

The CDR3 protein is CASSLSAGELFF. CDR3 nucleotide sequence: TGTGCCAGCAGTTTAAGCGCCGGGGAGCTGTTTTTT. The rearrangement joins TRBV28 to TRBJ2-2, with D hard to call. The germline V and J ends were trimmed by 2 bases and 6 bases, with 4 bases remaining between them. This CDR3 region has 12 residues. Germline CDR1 and CDR2: MDHEN and SYDVKM.

The chain is built from TRBV30 and TRBJ1-4; 7 bases match TRBD1. This CDR3 has 14 residues. The trim removed 5 bases at V and 6 bases at J, leaving 9 bases unmatched. Germline assignment: CDR1 GTSNPN and CDR2 SVGIG (reference sequence). The CDR3 loop reads CAWASRTGDEKLFF. The DNA of the CDR3 is TGTGCCTGGGCCTCTAGGACAGGAGATGAAAAACTGTTTTTT.

The CDR3 coding sequence is TGTGCCAGCAGCTTACTGCTAGCGGGAGACGGTGAGCAGTTCTTC. Encoded protein: CASSLLLAGDGEQFF. The chain has TRBV13 and TRBJ2-1, with 10 bases identical to TRBD2. CDR1 and CDR2 from the germline V gene are PRHDT and FYEKMQ (reference sequence). The V segment lost 2 bases and the J segment 9 bases; nucleotides outside the gene matches: 7. There are 15 residues in the CDR3.

The gene calls are TRBV29-1 and TRBJ1-1; TRBD1 might be the D (6 bases). Germline V gene data show CDR1 as SQVTM and CDR2 as ANQGSEA. The CDR3 has 12 residues. V was trimmed by 6 bases and J by 6 bases, leaving 14 bases between them. CDR3 amino acids: CSVRTGKAEAFF. CDR3 coding DNA: TGCAGCGTCCGAACAGGGAAGGCTGAAGCTTTCTTT.

The V call is TRBV5-1, the J call TRBJ2-1; 7 bases map to TRBD1. J was trimmed by 8 bases and V by 1 base; bases with no gene match: 0. The CDR3 is 12 residues long. Germline CDR1 SGHRS, CDR2 YFSETQ. CDR3 amino acids: CASSLTGDEQFF. CDR3 nucleotide sequence: TGCGCCAGCAGCTTGACAGGGGATGAGCAGTTCTTC.

This chain joins TRBV7-9 and TRBJ2-7; 7 nucleotides line up with TRBD1. V trimming: 5 bases; J trimming: 5 bases; junction bases outside the gene matches: 15. Germline lookup yields CDR1 SEHNR and CDR2 FQNEAQ (reference sequence). CDR3 length: 16 residues. The CDR3 DNA reads TGTGCCAGCAGCAGCCACACCGGGACAGACGTCAACGAGCAGTACTTC. It yields the protein CASSSHTGTDVNEQYF.

V is TRBV7-3 and J is TRBJ1-2; TRBD1 aligns across 7 bases. Trimming at V came to 5 bases and at J to 3 bases, leaving 3 bases not matched to a gene. This CDR3 is built from 13 residues. CDR1 is SGHTA and CDR2 is FQGTGA in the germline V gene. CDR3 in amino acids: CASSPGTDYGYTF. CDR3 DNA: TGTGCCAGCAGCCCCGGGACAGACTATGGCTACACCTTC.

The V gene is TRBV30, the J gene TRBJ1-5, with TRBD1 as a possible D gene (6 bases). The CDR3 runs to 14 residues. The V end lost 2 bases, the J end lost 3 bases, and 11 bases lay between the germline ends. Germline V lookup: CDR1 GTSNPN, CDR2 SVGIG (reference sequence). The DNA of the CDR3 is TGTGCCTGGAGTAGGGACACGGTCAATCAGCCCCAGCATTTT. Amino acids: CAWSRDTVNQPQHF.

This clone came up once. The V gene is TRBV27, the J gene TRBJ1-1; the match to TRBD1 covers 7 bases. J was trimmed by 2 bases and V by 1 base; bases with no gene match: 16. CDR1 is MNHEY and CDR2 is SMNVEV in the germline V gene (reference sequence). This CDR3 comprises 19 residues. Here the CDR3 DNA reads TGTGCCAGCAGTTTATTTTTTAGGGACAGCGTCGCGTCTAACACTGAAGCTTTCTTT. Amino acids: CASSLFFRDSVASNTEAFF.

The V call is TRBV11-2, the J call TRBJ2-3; 8 nucleotides align to TRBD2. V lost 0 bases, J lost 5 bases, and 4 bases stayed unmatched. CDR1 SGHAT and CDR2 FQNNGV come from the germline V gene. The CDR3 has 15 amino acids. The CDR3 nucleotides read TGTGCCAGCAGCTTAGATTCCCGGGGGGGAGATACGCAGTATTTT. This translates into CASSLDSRGGDTQYF.

The rearrangement links TRBV7-9 to TRBJ2-3; D gene unclear. Germline CDR1 is SEHNR and CDR2 is FQNEAQ (reference sequence). This CDR3 is built from 16 residues. V was shortened by 5 bases and J by 0 bases, with 15 bases between the two germline ends. CDR3 DNA: TGTGCCAGCAGCAAAGACTCAGTAATTAGCACAGATACGCAGTATTTT. This gives the protein CASSKDSVISTDTQYF.

The chain combines TRBV6-5 with TRBJ1-1; TRBD1 matches 7 bases. The V segment lost 4 bases and the J segment 6 bases; nucleotides outside the gene matches: 11. The length of the CDR3 is 15 residues. CDR1 is MNHEY and CDR2 is SVGAGI in the germline V gene. The CDR3 nucleotides are TGTGCCAGCAGTTTAGGACACGGGGACAGTGCTGAAGCTTTCTTT. Translating gives CASSLGHGDSAEAFF.

This clone has just a few counts. This chain uses TRBV5-1 with TRBJ1-1, with a tentative D call TRBD1 (5 bases). CDR1 and CDR2 from the germline V gene are SGHRS and YFSETQ. Trimming removed 1 base from V and 1 base from J, with 8 bases in between. The CDR3 totals 14 residues. The DNA for the CDR3 is TGCGCCAGCAGCTTGTCGGGGGGGAACACTGAAGCTTTCTTT. Translated, it gives CASSLSGGNTEAFF.